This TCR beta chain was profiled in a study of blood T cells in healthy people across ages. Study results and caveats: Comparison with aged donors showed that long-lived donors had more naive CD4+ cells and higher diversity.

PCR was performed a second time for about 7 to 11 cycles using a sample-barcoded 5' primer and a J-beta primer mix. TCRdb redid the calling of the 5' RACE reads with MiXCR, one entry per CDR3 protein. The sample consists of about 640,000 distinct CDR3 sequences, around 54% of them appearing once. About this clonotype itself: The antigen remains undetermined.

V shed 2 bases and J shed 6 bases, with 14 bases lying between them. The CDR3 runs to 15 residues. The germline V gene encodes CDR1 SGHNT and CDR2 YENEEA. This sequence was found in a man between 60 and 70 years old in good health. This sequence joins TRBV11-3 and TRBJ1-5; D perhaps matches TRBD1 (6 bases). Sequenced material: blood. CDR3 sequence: CASSLRGRRCQPQHF. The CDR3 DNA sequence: TGTGCCAGCAGCTTACGGGGGCGACGTTGTCAGCCCCAGCATTTT.